This T cell receptor beta chain was sequenced in a study of cytomegalovirus exposure and HLA in healthy donors. Primers included in the PCR were 60 Vbeta and 13 Jbeta primers. Original analysis: In a later analysis, the count reached 76 million or so unique TCR beta chains, with 10 million to 14 million shared. The repertoire was sequenced with immunoSEQ multiplex PCR; TCRdb's copy has only in-frame clones and lacks some. V and J calls and clone size are given by that table; D and trimming were obtained from the DNA. Of about 150,000 clones listed, roughly 66% were seen once; the top ten hold 1.5% to 2%. CDR1 SNHLY and CDR2 FYNNEI come from the germline V gene. The CDR3 consists of 16 residues. V shed 4 bases, J shed 2 bases, and the junction held 7 bases outside the gene matches.

The sequence was obtained from a woman aged 18-30 years in good health and CMV-seronegative. The genes are TRBV2 and TRBJ2-3; 9 bases map to TRBD2. The specimen was PBMCs. This CDR3 reads CASSGVTSGYTDTQYF. Written as DNA, the CDR3 is TGTGCCAGCAGTGGGGTGACTAGCGGCTACACAGATACGCAGTATTTT.